The 20 T cell receptor beta chains below come from one sample, sequenced in a study of Graves' ophthalmopathy and Graves' hyperthyroidism (dated by TCRdb to 2017 to 2018). These reads were obtained on an Illumina HiSeq 2000. For repertoire sequencing, TCR beta CDR3 regions were amplified from RNA transcripts. The first round was an RT-PCR using HTBI primers with the Qiagen OneStep RT-PCR kit, and this first round was followed by a second-round multiplex PCR, then size selection and purification. TCRdb cleaned the public reads at Q25 with fastp, built clones with MiXCR and kept in-frame beta chains. A single entry per CDR3 protein holds the most common genes and DNA from its merged rows. The sample table shows roughly 610,000 distinct CDR3 sequences, and around a fifth are seen once. The top ten clones comprise approximately 7% of the sample. The sequenced sample consisted of peripheral blood. The source is a woman aged 18-29 years with stable Graves' hyperthyroidism. Some clones in this sample may be carry-over from other donors' samples. Donor details come from another sample of the same person, matched by shared clones.

There are many counts of this clonotype. The chain is built from TRBV20-1 and TRBJ1-2; tentatively, D is TRBD1 (6 bases). Trimming took off 2 bases at V and 7 bases at J, with 14 bases between the two ends. This CDR3 region has 13 residues. Germline-derived CDR1 and CDR2 are DFQATT and SNEGSKA (reference sequence). The CDR3 loop reads CSARPYAGAGYTF. In DNA, the CDR3 is TGCAGTGCTAGACCATACGCAGGGGCTGGCTACACCTTC.

This clonotype was found many times. The chain is built from TRBV11-2 and TRBJ2-3; D might be TRBD1 or TRBD2, each matching 5 bases. Germline V gene data show CDR1 as SGHAT and CDR2 as FQNNGV. Trimming took off 6 bases at V and 2 bases at J, with 15 bases between the two ends. The CDR3 spans 15 residues. CDR3 sequence: CASRPGTTFTDTQYF. The CDR3 DNA reads TGTGCCAGCAGACCCGGGACCACGTTCACAGATACGCAGTATTTT. Drawing the rest from reference TRBV11-2 and TRBJ2-3, the complete variable domain is EAGVAQSPRYKIIEKRQSVAFWCNPISGHATLYWYQQILGQGPKLLIQFQNNGVVDDSQLPKDRFSAERLKGVDSTLKIQPAKLEDSAVYLCASRPGTTFTDTQYFGPGTRLTVL.

This clonotype has more than one count but fewer than ten. This sequence joins TRBV27 and TRBJ1-5, with TRBD1 identical over 9 bases. In germline, CDR1 is MNHEY, CDR2 SMNVEV (reference sequence). Unmatched junction bases numbered 2, after V lost 4 bases and J lost 4 bases. There are 14 residues in the CDR3. The CDR3: CASSWTGVNQPQHF. CDR3 nucleotide sequence: TGTGCCAGCAGTTGGACAGGGGTTAATCAGCCCCAGCATTTT.

This clonotype has only a few counts. The V call is TRBV7-3, the J call TRBJ2-3; D may match TRBD1 or TRBD2 (5 bases each). The CDR3 loop spans 14 amino acids. From germline, CDR1 is SGHTA and CDR2 FQGTGA. Trimming took 4 bases from V and 2 from J, leaving 10 bases between them. CDR3 DNA: TGTGCCAGCAGCTCCGGGACCACCACAGATACGCAGTATTTT. Amino acid sequence: CASSSGTTTDTQYF.

This clonotype has ten or more counts. The V call is TRBV12-3 or TRBV12-4, the J call TRBJ1-2; a weak D match, TRBD1 (5 bases). Trimming left V 0 bases short and J 4 bases short, with 12 bases between. The CDR3 runs 15 residues. CDR3 amino acids: CASSLAGDGFYGYTF. The CDR3 coding sequence is TGTGCCAGCAGTTTAGCAGGGGACGGCTTCTATGGCTACACCTTC.

The chain links TRBV20-1 to TRBJ1-2; TRBD1 matches 7 bases. In germline, CDR1 is DFQATT, CDR2 SNEGSKA (reference sequence). This CDR3 has 14 amino acids. Unmatched junction bases numbered 8, after V lost 3 bases and J lost 4 bases. CDR3 in DNA: TGCAGTGCTAGGGAAGGGACAGCCGGCTATGGCTACACCTTC. It is translated as CSAREGTAGYGYTF.

This clonotype was recorded at least ten times. The V call is TRBV28, the J call TRBJ1-1; D not resolved. This CDR3 is built from 12 residues. Germline-derived CDR1 and CDR2 are MDHEN and SYDVKM. V was pared by 6 bases and J by 0 bases, with 5 bases between. CDR3 coding DNA: TGTGCCAGCAGACCTCTGAACACTGAAGCTTTCTTT. Its translation is CASRPLNTEAFF.

This clonotype was picked up many times. The chain has TRBV7-2 and TRBJ2-7; no firm D call. The CDR3 loop spans 12 amino acids. Germline V gene sequence: CDR1 SGHTA, CDR2 FQGNSA. Trimming took 5 bases from V and 2 from J, leaving 7 bases between them. The CDR3 nucleotides are TGTGCCAGCAGCCAACCCCCCTACGAGCAGTACTTC. It is translated as CASSQPPYEQYF.

This clonotype was seen many times. The chain recombines TRBV24-1 with TRBJ2-7; D unclear. Trimming cost V 7 bases and J 4 bases, with 16 bases left between them. From germline, CDR1 is KGHDR and CDR2 SFDVKD. CDR3 size: 14 residues. The CDR3 spells CATSPAGETYEQYF. DNA of the CDR3: TGTGCCACCAGCCCCGCAGGAGAGACATACGAGCAGTACTTC.

Comments on this clonotype: A single base separates this from a much larger clone, so it may be a read error. The chain couples TRBV7-6 to TRBJ1-1, with 8 bases lining up with TRBD1. This CDR3 comprises 19 residues. Germline V CDR1 and CDR2: SGHVS, FNYEAQ. The V gene end was trimmed by 4 bases and the J gene end by 4 bases; junction bases not matched to a gene: 20. In DNA, the CDR3 is TGTGCCAGCAGCTCCCCTCTAGAGGACAGGGCAGCCTTGGGCACTGAAGCTTTCTTT. This gives the protein CASSSPLEDRAALGTEAFF.

This clonotype has ten or more counts. The chain is built from TRBV20-1 and TRBJ1-5; D ambiguous. The CDR3 runs to 13 residues. V was pared by 3 bases and J by 5 bases, with 11 bases between. Germline V CDR1 and CDR2: DFQATT, SNEGSKA (reference sequence). The CDR3 protein is CSASEFRDQPQHF. The CDR3 DNA follows: TGCAGTGCTAGTGAGTTTAGGGATCAGCCCCAGCATTTT.

Many counts were recorded for this clonotype. The chain couples TRBV6-1 to TRBJ1-1; 9 nucleotides agree with TRBD1. Germline lookup yields CDR1 MNHNS and CDR2 SASEGT. V lost 6 bases and J lost 0; bases outside the gene matches: 5. The CDR3 is made up of 15 amino acids. This CDR3 is CASREQGAMNTEAFF. CDR3 DNA: TGTGCCAGCAGGGAACAGGGGGCTATGAACACTGAAGCTTTCTTT.

In the case of this clonotype: Possible read error: a much larger clone is one base away. The rearrangement links TRBV20-1 to TRBJ1-5, with 10 bases fitting TRBD1. The CDR3 is 15 amino acids. Germline V gene lookup returns CDR1 DFQATT and CDR2 SNEGSKA (reference sequence). The CDR3 region has the DNA TGCAGTGCTAGAACGACAGGGGGCTTCAATCAGCCCCAGCGTTTT. Amino acids: CSARTTGGFNQPQRF.

DNA of the CDR3: TGTGCCTTCGGACAGGCTTACACTGAAGCTTTCTTT. Encoded protein: CAFGQAYTEAFF. V is TRBV30 and J is TRBJ1-1, with TRBD1 matching 7 bases. J gave up 3 bases and V 7 bases, and 5 bases lay outside the gene matches. Per germline, CDR1 GTSNPN and CDR2 SVGIG (reference sequence). This CDR3 has 12 amino acids.

This clonotype was seen once. The rearrangement joins TRBV20-1 to TRBJ1-2; the D gene is possibly TRBD1 (6 bases). CDR3 length: 14 residues. V lost 3 bases, J lost 2 bases, and 13 bases lay in between. The germline V gene has CDR1 DFQATT and CDR2 SNEGSKA (reference sequence). The CDR3 nucleotides read TGCAGTGCTAGGAAGGATGGACAGAACTATGGCTACACCTTC. Encoded protein: CSARKDGQNYGYTF.

This clonotype has more than one count but fewer than ten. This chain links TRBV5-5 with TRBJ1-6; no firm D call. The ends were cut back, 0 bases at V and 9 bases at J, with 7 bases in the middle. Germline loops: CDR1 SGHKS, CDR2 YYEKEE (reference sequence). The CDR3 totals 13 residues. CDR3 bases: TGTGCCAGCAGCTTGGGGGGAGTTTCACCCCTCCACTTT. As protein: CASSLGGVSPLHF.

This clonotype was counted ten times or more. The rearrangement joins TRBV12-3 or TRBV12-4 to TRBJ1-1; D gene uncertain. The V and J ends lost 5 bases and 4 bases respectively, with 11 bases between them. The length of the CDR3 is 13 residues. Here the CDR3 reads CASSHPWGTEAFF. In DNA, the CDR3 is TGTGCCAGCAGTCACCCCTGGGGCACTGAAGCTTTCTTT.

This clonotype appeared many times. The CDR3 coding sequence is TGCGCCAGCAGGGAGGCGGCCCTGAACACTGAAGCTTTCTTT. Its protein is CASREAALNTEAFF. The chain uses TRBV5-1 and TRBJ1-1; D call uncertain. Germline values: CDR1 SGHRS, CDR2 YFSETQ. The V gene lost 5 bases and the J gene lost 0 bases, with 11 bases spanning the gap. The CDR3 sequence is 14 residues long.

This clonotype was recorded at least ten times. This chain uses TRBV12-3 or TRBV12-4 with TRBJ2-5, with 16 nucleotides matching TRBD2. There are 16 residues in the CDR3. With 6 bases clipped from V and 5 bases from J, the junction kept 6 bases outside the gene matches. CDR3 protein: CASSRGLAGGTETQYF. The CDR3 nucleotides read TGTGCCAGCAGCCGGGGACTAGCGGGGGGGACGGAGACCCAGTACTTC.

The chain links TRBV6-1 to TRBJ1-2; D may be TRBD1 (5 bases). Per germline, CDR1 MNHNS and CDR2 SASEGT. Deletions cut 6 bases from V and 4 bases from J, with 15 bases between. CDR3 length equals 14 residues. The CDR3 here is CASSDYDSSYGYTF. CDR3 nucleotides: TGTGCCAGCAGCGATTATGACAGCAGCTATGGCTACACCTTC.